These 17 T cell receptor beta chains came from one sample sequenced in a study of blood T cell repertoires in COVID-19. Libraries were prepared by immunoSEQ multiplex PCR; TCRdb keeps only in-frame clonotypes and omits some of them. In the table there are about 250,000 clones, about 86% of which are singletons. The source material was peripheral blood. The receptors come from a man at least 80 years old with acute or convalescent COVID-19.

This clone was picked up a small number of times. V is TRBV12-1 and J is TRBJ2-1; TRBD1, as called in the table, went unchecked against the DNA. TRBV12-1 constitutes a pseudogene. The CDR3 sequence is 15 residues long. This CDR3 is CASSHRVFSYNEQFF. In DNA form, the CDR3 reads TGTGCCAGCAGCCACAGGGTCTTCTCCTACAATGAGCAGTTCTTC.

CDR3 residues: CASSPRQGFHEQYF. The DNA for the CDR3 is TGTGCCAGCTCACCCAGACAGGGGTTCCACGAGCAGTACTTC. This rearrangement joins TRBV18 to TRBJ2-7, with 8 bases aligning to TRBD1. The CDR3 extends over 14 amino acids. The J segment lost 5 bases and the V segment lost 3 bases, leaving 6 bases of the junction unmatched. CDR1 KGHSH and CDR2 LQKENI come from the germline V gene.

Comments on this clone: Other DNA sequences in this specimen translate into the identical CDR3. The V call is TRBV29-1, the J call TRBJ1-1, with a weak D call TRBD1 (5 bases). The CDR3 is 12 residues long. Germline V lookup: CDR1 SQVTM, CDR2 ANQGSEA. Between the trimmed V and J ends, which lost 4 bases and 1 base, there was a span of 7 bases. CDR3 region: CSVGQGNTEAFF. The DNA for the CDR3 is TGCAGCGTTGGTCAGGGGAACACTGAAGCTTTCTTT.

The CDR3 DNA reads as TGTGCCAGCTCCTGGGGGCGTAATGAAAAACTGTTTTTT. Encoded protein: CASSWGRNEKLFF. The chain links TRBV18 to TRBJ1-4, with a tentative D call TRBD1 (6 bases). Trimming took 6 bases from V and 4 from J, leaving 9 bases between them. Germline V CDR1 and CDR2: KGHSH, LQKENI. The CDR3 loop spans 13 amino acids.

The CDR3 region is CASSSRGQSYGYTF. The CDR3 bases are TGTGCCAGCAGTTCCAGGGGGCAGAGCTATGGCTACACCTTC. The rearrangement uses TRBV27 and TRBJ1-2, with 8 bases fitting TRBD1. The germline CDR1 and CDR2 sequences are MNHEY and SMNVEV (reference sequence). This CDR3 comprises 14 residues. V lost 4 bases, J lost 4 bases, and 5 bases stayed unmatched.

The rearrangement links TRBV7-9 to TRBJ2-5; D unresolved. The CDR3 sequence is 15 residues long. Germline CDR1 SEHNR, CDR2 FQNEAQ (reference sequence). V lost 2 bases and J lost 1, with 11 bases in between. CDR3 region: CASSLLGQSQETQYF. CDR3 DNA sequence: TGTGCCAGCAGCTTATTGGGCCAGTCCCAAGAGACCCAGTACTTC.

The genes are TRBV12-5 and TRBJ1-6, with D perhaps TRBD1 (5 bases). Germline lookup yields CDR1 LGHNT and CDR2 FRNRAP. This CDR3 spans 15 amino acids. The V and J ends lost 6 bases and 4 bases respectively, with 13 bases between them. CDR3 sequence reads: CASGPIGVYNSPLHF. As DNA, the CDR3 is TGTGCTAGTGGGCCGATAGGGGTTTATAATTCACCCCTCCACTTT.

The CDR3 spells CSERTGAREQFF. The CDR3 coding sequence is TGCAGCGAGCGGACAGGGGCGCGTGAGCAGTTCTTC. The chain employs TRBV29-1 and TRBJ2-1, with 9 bases lining up with TRBD1. The CDR3 extends over 12 amino acids. The V segment lost 7 bases and the J segment 9 bases; nucleotides outside the gene matches: 7. Germline V lookup: CDR1 SQVTM, CDR2 ANQGSEA.

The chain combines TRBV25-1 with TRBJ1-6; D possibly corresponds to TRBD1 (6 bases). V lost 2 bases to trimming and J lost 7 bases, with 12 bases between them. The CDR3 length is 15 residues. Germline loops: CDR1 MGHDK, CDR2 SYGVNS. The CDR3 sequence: CASSEHQGINSPLHF. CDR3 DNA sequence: TGTGCCAGCAGTGAACATCAGGGGATCAATTCACCCCTCCACTTT.

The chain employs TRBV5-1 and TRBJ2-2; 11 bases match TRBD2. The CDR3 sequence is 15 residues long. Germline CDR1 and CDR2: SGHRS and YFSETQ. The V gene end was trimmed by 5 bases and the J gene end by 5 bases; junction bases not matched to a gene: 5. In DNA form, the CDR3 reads TGCGCCAGCAGAATAGCGGGGGGGCAAACCGGGGAGCTGTTTTTT. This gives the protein CASRIAGGQTGELFF.

Written as DNA, the CDR3 is TGTGCCAGCAGCTTAGCGGTACGGGGAAACATTCAGTACTTC. Translating gives CASSLAVRGNIQYF. V is TRBV7-2 and J is TRBJ2-4, with D perhaps matching TRBD2 (5 bases). Germline loops: CDR1 SGHTA, CDR2 FQGNSA. The CDR3 runs to 14 residues. Trimming shortened V by 0 bases and J by 6 bases, and 9 bases separated the two germline ends. Full variable domain (rest looked up from reference TRBV7-2 and TRBJ2-4): GAGVSQSPSNKVTEKGKDVELRCDPISGHTALYWYRQSLGQGLEFLIYFQGNSAPDKSGLPSDRFSAERTGGSVSTLTIQRTQQEDSAVYLCASSLAVRGNIQYFGAGTRLSVL.

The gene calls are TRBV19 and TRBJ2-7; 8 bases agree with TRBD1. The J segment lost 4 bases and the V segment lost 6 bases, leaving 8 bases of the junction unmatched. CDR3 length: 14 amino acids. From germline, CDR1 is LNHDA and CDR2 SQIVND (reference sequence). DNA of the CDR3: TGTGCCAGTAGCCCGACAGGGGTGTTATACGAGCAGTACTTC. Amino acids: CASSPTGVLYEQYF.

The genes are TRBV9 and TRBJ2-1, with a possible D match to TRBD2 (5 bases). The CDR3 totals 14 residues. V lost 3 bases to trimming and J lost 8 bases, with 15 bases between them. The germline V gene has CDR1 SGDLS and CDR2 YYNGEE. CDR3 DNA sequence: TGTGCCAGCAGCGCAGAGGGAGTAGGCGATGAGCAGTTCTTC. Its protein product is CASSAEGVGDEQFF.

Here the CDR3 DNA reads TGTGCCAGCTCCCGGAACCTCAGGGTGAACACCGGGGAGCTGTTTTTT. It translates to CASSRNLRVNTGELFF. The V call is TRBV18, the J call TRBJ2-2; D possibly corresponds to TRBD1 (5 bases). The CDR3 extends over 16 amino acids. V lost 6 bases and J 1 base, leaving 15 bases between the germline ends. CDR1 and CDR2 from the germline V gene are KGHSH and LQKENI.

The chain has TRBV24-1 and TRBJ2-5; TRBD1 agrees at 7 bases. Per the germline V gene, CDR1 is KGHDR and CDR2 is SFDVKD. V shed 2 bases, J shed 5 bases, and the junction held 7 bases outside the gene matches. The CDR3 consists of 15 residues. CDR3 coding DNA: TGTGCCACCAGTGATTCCCAGGGGGTTGGGGAGACCCAGTACTTC. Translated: CATSDSQGVGETQYF.

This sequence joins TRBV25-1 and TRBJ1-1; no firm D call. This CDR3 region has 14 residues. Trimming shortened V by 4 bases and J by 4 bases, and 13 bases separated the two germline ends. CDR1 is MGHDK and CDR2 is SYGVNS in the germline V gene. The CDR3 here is CASSGRLGGTEAFF. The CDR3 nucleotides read TGTGCCAGCAGTGGAAGACTGGGTGGCACTGAAGCTTTCTTT.

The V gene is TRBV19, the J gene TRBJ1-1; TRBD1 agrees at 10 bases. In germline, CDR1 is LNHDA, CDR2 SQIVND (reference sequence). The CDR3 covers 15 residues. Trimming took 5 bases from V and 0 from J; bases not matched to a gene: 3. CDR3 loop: CASSVGQGMNTEAFF. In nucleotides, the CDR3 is TGTGCCAGTAGTGTGGGACAGGGGATGAACACTGAAGCTTTCTTT.